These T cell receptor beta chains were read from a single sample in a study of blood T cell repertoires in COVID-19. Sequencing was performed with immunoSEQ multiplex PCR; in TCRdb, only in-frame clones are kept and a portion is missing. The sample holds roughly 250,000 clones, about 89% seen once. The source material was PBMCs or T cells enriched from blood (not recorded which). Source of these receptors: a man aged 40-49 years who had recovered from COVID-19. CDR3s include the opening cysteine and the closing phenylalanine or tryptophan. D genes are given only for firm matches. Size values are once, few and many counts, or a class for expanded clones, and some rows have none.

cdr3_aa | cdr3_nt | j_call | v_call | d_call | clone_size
CASSAGRELFF | TGTGCCAGCAGCGCCGGGAGGGAGCTGTTTTTT | TRBJ2-2 | TRBV27 | . | .
CATSRDRGPADTQYF | TGTGCCACCAGCAGAGATCGAGGGCCCGCGGATACGCAGTATTTT | TRBJ2-3 | TRBV15 | . | .
CASATEHTGELFF | TGTGCCAGCGCCACGGAGCACACCGGGGAGCTGTTTTTT | TRBJ2-2 | TRBV2 | . | .
CASSPGQVDQPQHF | TGCGCCAGCAGCCCCGGACAGGTGGATCAGCCCCAGCATTTT | TRBJ1-5 | TRBV5-1 | TRBD1 | .
CASSRRQGEGNSPLHF | TGCGCCAGCAGCCGACGACAGGGGGAAGGGAATTCACCCCTCCACTTT | TRBJ1-6 | TRBV5-1 | TRBD1 | .
CASKRGSGRETQYF | TGTGCCAGTAAACGTGGGTCGGGTAGGGAGACCCAGTACTTC | TRBJ2-5 | TRBV19 | . | once
CASSIDRVTYNEQFF | TGTGCCAGTAGTATAGACAGGGTCACCTACAATGAGCAGTTCTTC | TRBJ2-1 | TRBV19 | . | .
CASCHSGRGQPDTQYF | TGTGCCAGTTGCCATAGCGGGAGGGGCCAGCCAGATACGCAGTATTTT | TRBJ2-3 | TRBV28 | TRBD2 | .
CASSSQLAGLGYEQYF | TGTGCCAGCAGTTCCCAACTAGCGGGCCTAGGCTACGAGCAGTACTTC | TRBJ2-7 | TRBV27 | TRBD2 | once
CASSLSGTSYNEQFF | TGTGCCAGCAGCTTAAGCGGAACCTCCTACAATGAGCAGTTCTTC | TRBJ2-1 | TRBV11-2 | . | .
CASSPLGQGGNEQFF | TGTGCCAGCTCACCATTAGGTCAGGGGGGTAATGAGCAGTTCTTC | TRBJ2-1 | TRBV18 | . | .